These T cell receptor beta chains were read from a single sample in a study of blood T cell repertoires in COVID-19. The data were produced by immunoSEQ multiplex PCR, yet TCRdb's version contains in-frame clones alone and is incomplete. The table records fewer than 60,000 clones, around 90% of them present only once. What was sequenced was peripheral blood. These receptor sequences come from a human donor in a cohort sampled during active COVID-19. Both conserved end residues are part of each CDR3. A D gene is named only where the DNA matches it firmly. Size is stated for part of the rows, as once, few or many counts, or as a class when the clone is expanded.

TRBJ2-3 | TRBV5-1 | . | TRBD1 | CASSFIGQGAGGDTQYF | TGCGCCAGCAGCTTTATAGGACAGGGGGCTGGAGGAGATACGCAGTATTTT
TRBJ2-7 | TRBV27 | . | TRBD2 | CASSFRYSGVYEQYF | TGTGCCAGCAGTTTCCGATATAGCGGGGTCTACGAGCAGTACTTC
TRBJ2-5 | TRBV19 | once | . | CASSLDRLQETQYF | TGTGCCAGTAGTTTAGACAGGCTCCAAGAGACCCAGTACTTC
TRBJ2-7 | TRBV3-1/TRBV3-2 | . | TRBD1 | CASSHDPGTGLDMSSYEQYF | TGTGCCAGCAGCCATGACCCCGGGACAGGGCTTGATATGAGCTCCTACGAGCAGTACTTC
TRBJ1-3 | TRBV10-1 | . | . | CASSGTAGNTIYF | TGCGCCAGCAGTGGGACAGCTGGAAACACCATATATTTT
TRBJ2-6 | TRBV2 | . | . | CASSDGSSGANVLTF | TGTGCCAGCAGTGACGGGAGCTCTGGGGCCAACGTCCTGACTTTC
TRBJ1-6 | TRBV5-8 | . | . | CASSLYLYNSPLHF | TGTGCCAGCAGCTTGTATCTTTATAATTCACCCCTCCACTTT
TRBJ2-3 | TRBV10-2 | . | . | CASSLSSDTQYF | TGCGCCAGCAGCCTAAGTTCAGATACGCAGTATTTT
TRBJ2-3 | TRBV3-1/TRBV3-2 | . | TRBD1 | CASTLRPGQLTDTQYF | TGTGCCAGCACCCTACGGCCGGGACAGCTCACAGATACGCAGTATTTT
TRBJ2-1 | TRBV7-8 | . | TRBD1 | CASSRRQGNEQFF | TGTGCCAGCAGCCGGAGACAGGGAAATGAGCAGTTCTTC
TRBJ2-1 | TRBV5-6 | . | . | CASNGLGFYNEQFF | TGTGCCAGCAACGGACTCGGATTTTACAATGAGCAGTTCTTC
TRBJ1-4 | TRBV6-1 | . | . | CASSGITGGGRRHNEKLFF | TGTGCCAGCAGTGGAATTACGGGCGGGGGCCGGCGTCATAATGAAAAACTGTTTTTT
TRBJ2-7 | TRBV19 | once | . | CASSIRTVRAYEQYF | TGTGCCAGTAGTATTCGGACAGTGCGAGCCTACGAGCAGTACTTC
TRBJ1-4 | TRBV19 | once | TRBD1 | CASRLQGATNEKLFF | TGTGCCAGCCGTCTTCAGGGGGCAACTAATGAAAAACTGTTTTTT
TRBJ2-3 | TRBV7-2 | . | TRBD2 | CASSLVLAGRRRDTQYF | TGTGCCAGCAGCTTAGTGTTAGCGGGGCGGCGGAGAGATACGCAGTATTTT
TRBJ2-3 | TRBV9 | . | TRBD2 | CASTARGGGTDTQYF | TGTGCCAGCACCGCGCGGGGGGGCGGTACAGATACGCAGTATTTT
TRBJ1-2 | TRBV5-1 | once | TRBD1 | CASTKTGTGRVYGYTF | TGCGCCAGCACCAAGACCGGGACAGGTAGAGTCTATGGCTACACCTTC
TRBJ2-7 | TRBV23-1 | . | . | CASSHHGWGGPYEQYF | TGCGCCAGCAGTCACCACGGTTGGGGAGGACCCTACGAGCAGTACTTC
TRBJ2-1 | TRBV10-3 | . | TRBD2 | CAISAPGGGDNEQFF | TGTGCCATCAGTGCACCCGGCGGGGGAGACAATGAGCAGTTCTTC
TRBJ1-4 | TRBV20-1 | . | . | CSASPRGYEKLFF | TGCAGTGCTAGTCCCAGGGGATATGAAAAACTGTTTTTT
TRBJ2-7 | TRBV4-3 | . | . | CASSRDRPGGEQYF | TGCGCCAGCAGCCGAGACAGGCCCGGGGGCGAGCAGTACTTC
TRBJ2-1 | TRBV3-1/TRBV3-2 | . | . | CASSRRTEGAWQFF | TGTGCCAGCAGCCGTCGGACAGAAGGAGCGTGGCAGTTCTTC
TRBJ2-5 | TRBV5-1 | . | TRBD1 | CASSATGGGETQYF | TGCGCCAGCAGCGCAACAGGGGGAGGAGAGACCCAGTACTTC
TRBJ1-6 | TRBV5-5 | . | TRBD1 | CASSSTGEITSPLHF | TGTGCCAGCAGCTCTACAGGGGAGATCACTTCACCCCTCCACTTT
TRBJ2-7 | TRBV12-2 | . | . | CASRLVGPHPGEQYF | TGTGCAAGTCGCTTAGTAGGGCCCCATCCAGGGGAGCAGTACTTC
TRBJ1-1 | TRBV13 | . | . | CASSLARVRENTEAFF | TGTGCCAGCAGCTTAGCGCGCGTCAGGGAGAACACTGAAGCTTTCTTT
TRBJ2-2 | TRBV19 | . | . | CASRTGTLNTGELFF | TGTGCCAGTAGGACCGGGACTCTGAACACCGGGGAGCTGTTTTTT
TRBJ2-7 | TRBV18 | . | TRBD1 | CASSPLTGEQNEQYF | TGTGCCAGCTCACCTCTGACAGGGGAACAGAACGAGCAGTACTTC
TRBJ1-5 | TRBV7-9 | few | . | CASSLEGMSWQPQHF | TGTGCCAGCAGCTTAGAGGGGATGAGCTGGCAGCCCCAGCATTTT
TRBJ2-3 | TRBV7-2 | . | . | CASSTQTDTQYF | TGTGCCAGCAGCACTCAAACAGATACGCAGTATTTT
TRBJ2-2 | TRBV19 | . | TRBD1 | CASAKPGTVNTGELFF | TGTGCCAGTGCAAAACCCGGGACAGTAAACACCGGGGAGCTGTTTTTT
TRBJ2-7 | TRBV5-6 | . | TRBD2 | CASSLRGVKYEQYF | TGTGCCAGCAGCTTGCGGGGGGTTAAATACGAGCAGTACTTC
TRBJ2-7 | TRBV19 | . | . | CASKVEGAYEQYF | TGTGCCAGTAAGGTAGAGGGGGCCTACGAGCAGTACTTC
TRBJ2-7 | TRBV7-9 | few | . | CASSQDEQYF | TGTGCCAGCAGCCAGGACGAGCAGTACTTC
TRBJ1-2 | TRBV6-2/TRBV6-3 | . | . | CASSLAGNYGYTF | TGTGCCAGCAGTTTGGCAGGGAACTATGGCTACACCTTC
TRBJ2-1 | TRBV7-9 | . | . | CASTSSYNEQFF | TGTGCCAGCACTAGCTCCTACAATGAGCAGTTCTTC
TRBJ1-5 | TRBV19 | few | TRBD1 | CASSTRTGFGQPQHF | TGTGCCAGTAGTACGCGGACAGGGTTTGGTCAGCCCCAGCATTTT
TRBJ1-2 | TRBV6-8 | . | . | CASRVDSQGYYGYTF | TGTGCCAGCAGGGTGGACAGTCAGGGCTACTATGGCTACACCTTC
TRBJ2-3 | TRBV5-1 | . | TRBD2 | CASSLGLAGGQSTDTQYF | TGCGCCAGCAGCCTAGGACTAGCGGGGGGGCAGAGCACAGATACGCAGTATTTT
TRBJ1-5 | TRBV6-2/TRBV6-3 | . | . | CASSYDRFSNQPQHF | TGTGCCAGCAGTTACGACAGGTTCAGCAATCAGCCCCAGCATTTT
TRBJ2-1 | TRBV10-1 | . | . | CASSDQPDRPKQFF | TGCGCCAGCAGTGACCAACCCGACAGGCCCAAGCAGTTCTTC
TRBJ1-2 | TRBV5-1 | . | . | CASSPPGEPYGYTF | TGCGCCAGCAGCCCTCCAGGGGAACCGTATGGCTACACCTTC
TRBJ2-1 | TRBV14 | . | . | CASSPDRLFYNEQFF | TGTGCCAGCAGCCCCGACAGGTTGTTCTACAATGAGCAGTTCTTC
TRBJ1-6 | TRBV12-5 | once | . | CASGRTGTRNSPLHF | TGTGCTAGTGGTAGAACCGGGACAAGAAATTCACCCCTCCACTTT
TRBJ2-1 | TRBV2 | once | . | CASRASFLALGNEQFF | TGTGCCAGCAGGGCTTCGTTTCTAGCGCTTGGGAATGAGCAGTTCTTC
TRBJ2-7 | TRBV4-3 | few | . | CASSLQVEYSYEQYF | TGCGCCAGCAGCCTCCAGGTAGAATATTCCTACGAGCAGTACTTC
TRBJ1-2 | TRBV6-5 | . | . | CASSYSVRGDYGYTF | TGTGCCAGCAGTTACTCGGTTCGGGGTGATTATGGCTACACCTTC
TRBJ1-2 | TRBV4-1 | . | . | CASSQRIQKLVDYGYTF | TGCGCCAGCAGCCAAAGGATACAGAAGCTTGTGGACTATGGCTACACCTTC
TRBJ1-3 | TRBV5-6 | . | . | CASSLAGAGNTIYF | TGTGCCAGCAGCTTAGCAGGGGCCGGAAACACCATATATTTT
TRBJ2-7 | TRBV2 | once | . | CASRGDGAYEQYF | TGTGCCAGCAGGGGAGACGGGGCCTACGAGCAGTACTTC
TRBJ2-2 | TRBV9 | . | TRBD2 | CASSVRGLAGTTGELFF | TGTGCCAGCAGCGTAAGGGGGCTAGCGGGGACCACCGGGGAGCTGTTTTTT
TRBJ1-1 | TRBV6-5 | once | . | CASSYTVNTEAFF | TGTGCCAGCAGTTATACTGTGAACACTGAAGCTTTCTTT
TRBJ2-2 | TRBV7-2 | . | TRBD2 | CASSHRGRAELFF | TGTGCCAGCAGCCACCGGGGGAGGGCGGAGCTGTTTTTT